The rows below give T cell receptor beta chains drawn from one sample of a study of blood T cell repertoires in COVID-19. Assay used: immunoSEQ multiplex PCR; TCRdb lists only in-frame clones, some missing. The sample includes about 83,000 clones, around 90% of them seen just once. The sequenced sample was peripheral blood. The receptor set was obtained from a woman aged 50 to 60 with active or convalescent COVID-19. CDR3s include the opening cysteine and the closing phenylalanine or tryptophan. The order of the fields is clone size, D gene, V gene, J gene, CDR3 DNA, CDR3 protein. The D gene is left open where the match is weak. Clone sizes are given selectively: once, few, many, or a class where the clone is expanded.

few	-	TRBV6-2/TRBV6-3	TRBJ2-2	TGTGCCAGCAGTTACTTGGGACTGGCGAACACCGGGGAGCTGTTTTTT	CASSYLGLANTGELFF
-	-	TRBV6-1	TRBJ1-3	TGTGCCAGCAGTGAAGTTGGCAGTGGAAACACCATATATTTT	CASSEVGSGNTIYF
few	TRBD2	TRBV6-1	TRBJ2-3	TGTGCCAGCAGTGATTTTAGCGGGGGGGCGGCAGATACGCAGTATTTT	CASSDFSGGAADTQYF
-	TRBD1	TRBV2	TRBJ2-6	TGTGCCAGCAGTTTTGGGACAGCTGGGGCCAACGTCCTGACTTTC	CASSFGTAGANVLTF
-	TRBD1	TRBV7-9	TRBJ1-2	TGTGCCAGCAGCTCCACAGGGGATAGTGGCTACACCTTC	CASSSTGDSGYTF
-	-	TRBV19	TRBJ2-5	TGTGCCAGTAGTATCACAGGGTCGGTGGAGACCCAGTACTTC	CASSITGSVETQYF
few	TRBD1	TRBV3-1/TRBV3-2	TRBJ1-2	TGTGCCAGCAGAAACGGACAGGGCAACTATGGCTACACCTTC	CASRNGQGNYGYTF
-	TRBD1	TRBV27	TRBJ2-7	TGTGCCAGCAGTCTGCAGACAGGGGCTGACGAGCAGTACTTC	CASSLQTGADEQYF
-	TRBD2	TRBV5-1	TRBJ2-1	TGCGCCAGCAGCTTGCTCGCGGGGGGGCACAATGAGCAGTTCTTC	CASSLLAGGHNEQFF
-	-	TRBV11-3	TRBJ2-1	TGTGCCAGCAGCTTAGGGCCATCCTACAATGAGCAGTTCTTC	CASSLGPSYNEQFF
-	TRBD2	TRBV28	TRBJ2-3	TGTGCCAGCAGTGGGGAGAAGATGGGGGATGCCGTTCTAGCGGGGGGTGACTCCACAGATACGCAGTATTTT	CASSGEKMGDAVLAGGDSTDTQYF
few	-	TRBV4-2	TRBJ1-1	TGTGCCAGCAGCCAGGGTCGGGGGGGAAACACTGAAGCTTTCTTT	CASSQGRGGNTEAFF
-	TRBD1	TRBV5-5	TRBJ1-4	TGTGCCAGCAGCGCCGGGACAGCTAATGAAAAACTGTTTTTT	CASSAGTANEKLFF
few	TRBD1	TRBV5-5	TRBJ2-1	TGTGCCAGCAGCCTAGGACAGGGGGCTTACAATGAGCAGTTCTTC	CASSLGQGAYNEQFF
-	-	TRBV11-3	TRBJ2-3	TGTGCCAGCAGCTTAGGTACCGGGGACACAGATACGCAGTATTTT	CASSLGTGDTDTQYF
-	TRBD1	TRBV5-4	TRBJ1-2	TGTGCCAGCAGCTTAATCGGGACAGGGAACTATGGCTACACCTTC	CASSLIGTGNYGYTF
-	TRBD1	TRBV7-9	TRBJ1-6	TGTGCCAGCAGCGGAGGGACAGGGTTCTCCTGGACTTCACCCCTCCACTTT	CASSGGTGFSWTSPLHF
-	TRBD1	TRBV7-9	TRBJ2-3	TGTGCCAGCAGCCCGACAGGGAATACGCAGTATTTT	CASSPTGNTQYF
once	TRBD1	TRBV6-5	TRBJ2-5	TGTGCCAGCAGTCGGAGACAGGGGGCCGAGACCCAGTACTTC	CASSRRQGAETQYF
-	TRBD1	TRBV28	TRBJ1-2	TGTGCCAGCAGTAGGGGACAGAACTATGGCTACACCTTC	CASSRGQNYGYTF
-	-	TRBV27	TRBJ1-2	TGTGCCAGCAGTTTAAGGGGTAACTATGGCTACACCTTC	CASSLRGNYGYTF
-	-	TRBV18	TRBJ1-2	TGTGCCAGCTCACCCTCCGGGGGGGACTATGGCTACACCTTC	CASSPSGGDYGYTF
once	-	TRBV2	TRBJ1-6	TGTGCCAGCAGTGAAGGTCTGGAGAATTCACCCCTCCACTTT	CASSEGLENSPLHF
-	TRBD1	TRBV9	TRBJ2-7	TGTGCCAGCAGTGGACAGGTCGGGGCCTCCTACGAGCAGTACTTC	CASSGQVGASYEQYF
-	TRBD2	TRBV10-3	TRBJ2-1	TGTGCCATCCAAGGACTAGCGGGGGAAGGGAACAATGAGCAGTTCTTC	CAIQGLAGEGNNEQFF
-	-	TRBV15	TRBJ1-4	TGTGCCACCAGCAGAGATAAGTTTTACGGGGGAAGTGAAAAACTGTTTTTT	CATSRDKFYGGSEKLFF
-	TRBD1	TRBV12-3/TRBV12-4	TRBJ1-1	TGTGCCATAGGGGGCCGACAGAGCACTGAAGCTTTCTTT	CAIGGRQSTEAFF
-	TRBD2	TRBV19	TRBJ2-3	TGTGCCAGTAGTATACTAGCGGGGACCACAGATACGCAGTATTTT	CASSILAGTTDTQYF
once	-	TRBV12-3/TRBV12-4	TRBJ1-1	TGTGCCAGCAGTTTGGCGGGGACCACTGAAGCTTTCTTT	CASSLAGTTEAFF
-	TRBD2	TRBV7-3	TRBJ2-2	TGTGCCAGCAGCCAATCCCCGGGACTAGCGGGGGGCGGGGAGCTGTTTTTT	CASSQSPGLAGGGELFF
-	TRBD1	TRBV7-2	TRBJ1-2	TGTGCCAGCAGCTTAGACAGGGGGGATAGATATGGCTACACCTTC	CASSLDRGDRYGYTF
-	-	TRBV10-3	TRBJ1-4	TGTGCCATCTCCCCAGAAACTAATGAAAAACTGTTTTTT	CAISPETNEKLFF
-	TRBD1	TRBV30	TRBJ1-2	TGTGCCTGGAGTGTGACGACAGGGGGGATTACTAACTATGGCTACACCTTC	CAWSVTTGGITNYGYTF
-	TRBD1	TRBV9	TRBJ2-5	TGTGCCAGCAGCCGGGACAGGGGCCAAGAGACCCAGTACTTC	CASSRDRGQETQYF
-	-	TRBV14	TRBJ2-5	TGTGCCAGCAGCCAAGGAGGGGAGGTCCAAGAGACCCAGTACTTC	CASSQGGEVQETQYF
-	TRBD1	TRBV19	TRBJ1-1	TGTGCCAGTGGCAGACAGGGGCTGAACACTGAAGCTTTCTTT	CASGRQGLNTEAFF
-	-	TRBV7-2	TRBJ2-7	TGTGCCAGCAGCTTAAAGCGAGGATACGAGCAGTACTTC	CASSLKRGYEQYF
few	TRBD1	TRBV9	TRBJ2-1	TGTGCCAGCAGCACGCGAGACAGGGGGCGATCTGGGTGGCCATTGGGGGTGAATGAGCAGTTCTTC	CASSTRDRGRSGWPLGVNEQFF
-	TRBD1	TRBV9	TRBJ1-1	TGTGCCAGCAGCCGGGGGGGACAGTTTAACACTGAAGCTTTCTTT	CASSRGGQFNTEAFF
-	-	TRBV12-3/TRBV12-4	TRBJ1-1	TGTGCCAGCAGTTTCAAGGGGTCCACTGAAGCTTTCTTT	CASSFKGSTEAFF
-	-	TRBV19	TRBJ1-2	TGTGCCAGTAGTACGGACAGCCAAGCTAACTATGGCTACACCTTC	CASSTDSQANYGYTF
-	-	TRBV4-3	TRBJ1-1	TGCGCCAGCAGCCCCAGGGCGGCGGGGGAGGGAGAAGCTTTCTTT	CASSPRAAGEGEAFF
-	-	TRBV6-2/TRBV6-3	TRBJ2-7	TGTGCCAGCAGTTACGAGACCTTGACAGGAAACTACGAGCAGTACTTC	CASSYETLTGNYEQYF